One and the same sample provided the 2 T cell receptor beta chains below, sequenced in a study of T cells in Graves' hyperthyroidism and ophthalmopathy (dated by TCRdb to between 2018 and 2020). Library prep was done by multiplex PCR. The listed sequencing device is Illumina HiSeq 2000. The TCR beta CDR3 regions were amplified from RNA transcripts. The TCR CDR3 was subjected to a first round of RT-PCR using the HTBI primer set and the Qiagen OneStep RT-PCR kit. The raw public data were reprocessed by TCRdb itself: fastp quality trimming at Q25, MiXCR clonotype calling, in-frame beta chains only. Duplicate CDR3 protein sequences are folded into a single record with the most common DNA and genes. In this sample the table shows over 550,000 distinct CDR3 sequences, approximately 16% of which occur a single time. 15% to 20% of the sample is held by the ten biggest clonotypes. Sample: blood. These receptor sequences come from a woman younger than 30 with Graves' hyperthyroidism.

The V gene is TRBV12-5, the J gene TRBJ2-2; no definite D call. The V and J ends lost 1 base and 1 base respectively, with 4 bases between them. CDR1 and CDR2 from the germline V gene are LGHNT and FRNRAP. This CDR3 region has 14 residues. This chain's CDR3 is CASGLEGNTGELFF. The CDR3, as DNA: TGTGCTAGTGGTTTGGAGGGGAACACCGGGGAGCTGTTTTTT.

Remarks on this clonotype: The germline gene is not matched at one end of the junction; a read error may be the cause. The chain uses TRBV4-2 and TRBJ2-7, with 13 bases fitting TRBD2. This CDR3 spans 17 amino acids. Germline CDR1 and CDR2: LGHNA and YNFKEQ. In DNA form, the CDR3 reads TGTGCCAGCAGCGAAGATGTCGGACTAGCGGGGGTCTACGAGCAGTACTTC. Its translation: CASSEDVGLAGVYEQYF.